This TCR beta chain was identified during a study of cytomegalovirus exposure and HLA in healthy donors. Study background: A prior analysis found roughly 110 million unique TCR beta sequences from 150 million to 200 million T cells. Within an early data release were about 85 million unique TCRs drawn from HLA-typed donors.

This clone was recorded a few times. Its target is not known. A multiplex PCR was run with 60 Vbeta primers and 13 Jbeta primers. TCRdb's copy holds only in-frame clones and misses some; the assay was immunoSEQ multiplex PCR. Of over 55,000 clones listed, around three quarters are singletons. Findings and limits, study-wide: V- and J-gene trimming in TCR beta was tied to a missense DCLRE1C variant by an analysis performed later. A previous analysis found most TCR beta V segments productive roughly 87% or roughly 30% of the time.

Germline CDR1 reads MNHEY; CDR2 reads SVGAGI. This CDR3 region has 13 residues. With 5 bases removed from V and 5 bases from J, the gap between germline ends came to 10 bases. The receptor was isolated from a woman in her thirties in good health and CMV-seronegative. J is TRBJ2-4 and V is TRBV6-5, with D tentatively TRBD2 (5 bases). The sequenced material came from PBMCs. CDR3 region: CASSRESENIQYF. The CDR3 nucleotides are TGTGCCAGCAGTCGGGAATCGGAAAACATTCAGTACTTC.